One and the same sample provided the 31 T cell receptor beta chains below, sequenced in a study of blood T cell repertoires in COVID-19. Produced via immunoSEQ multiplex PCR; TCRdb's table is partial and in-frame only. The data show fewer than 200,000 clones, 79% seen once. Sequencing used peripheral blood. The origin of the receptors is a woman aged 55 to 70 with COVID-19, enrolled during active disease.

The chain joins TRBV5-4 to TRBJ2-3, with 16 positions matching TRBD2. The CDR3 has 17 residues. Germline V lookup: CDR1 SGHNT, CDR2 YYREEE (reference sequence). V gave up 4 bases and J gave up 5 bases; unmatched junction bases: 7. The CDR3 is CASSKGLAGGPGDTQYF. Here the CDR3 DNA reads TGTGCCAGCAGCAAGGGACTAGCGGGAGGGCCGGGAGATACGCAGTATTTT.

This clone appeared once. The CDR3 here is CASSKRQGGSNGYTF. CDR3 DNA: TGTGCCAGCAGTAAAAGACAGGGGGGAAGCAATGGCTACACCTTC. The gene calls are TRBV6-5 and TRBJ1-2; 9 bases are a match to TRBD1. Trimming at V came to 5 bases and at J to 6 bases, leaving 10 bases not matched to a gene. Germline V gene data show CDR1 as MNHEY and CDR2 as SVGAGI. The CDR3 runs to 15 residues.

This clone was counted once. The chain joins TRBV6-6 to TRBJ1-1; D possibly corresponds to TRBD1 (5 bases). CDR1 is MNHNY and CDR2 is SVGAGI in the germline V gene (reference sequence). Trimming left V 5 bases short and J 4 bases short, with 8 bases between. The CDR3 extends over 12 amino acids. CDR3 region: CASSAGITEAFF. The CDR3 DNA sequence: TGTGCCAGCAGTGCAGGGATCACTGAAGCTTTCTTT.

The chain employs TRBV19 and TRBJ2-2, with 12 nucleotides matching TRBD2. Germline values: CDR1 LNHDA, CDR2 SQIVND (reference sequence). This CDR3 comprises 19 residues. The ends lost 4 bases at V and 0 bases at J; junction bases unmatched: 9. Here the CDR3 reads CASSNTLAGGIANTGELFF. The CDR3 DNA is TGTGCCAGTAGTAACACTCTAGCGGGGGGGATCGCGAACACCGGGGAGCTGTTTTTT.

The chain links TRBV7-3 to TRBJ2-2; TRBD2 aligns across 7 bases. This CDR3 has 16 residues. V lost 4 bases, J lost 2 bases, and 7 bases stayed unmatched. Germline CDR1 SGHTA, CDR2 FQGTGA. The CDR3 reads CASSSAASGNTGELFF. The DNA of the CDR3 is TGTGCCAGCAGCTCGGCGGCTAGCGGAAACACCGGGGAGCTGTTTTTT.

This chain connects TRBV28 to TRBJ2-7; 12 bases map to TRBD2. The length of the CDR3 is 16 residues. With V trimmed by 4 bases and J by 1 base, 5 bases remained unmatched. Germline V lookup: CDR1 MDHEN, CDR2 SYDVKM. The CDR3, as DNA: TGTGCCAGCAGTTCACGGACTAGCGGGATGTCCTACGAGCAGTACTTC. It codes for CASSSRTSGMSYEQYF.

V gene TRBV28 combines with J gene TRBJ1-4, with 10 bases aligning to TRBD1. Trimming cost V 6 bases and J 10 bases; bases outside gene matches: 11. This CDR3 region has 15 residues. From germline, CDR1 is MDHEN and CDR2 SYDVKM. The CDR3 region is CASSKGGTGAGKLFF. In DNA form, the CDR3 reads TGTGCCAGCAGCAAAGGTGGGACAGGGGCGGGAAAACTGTTTTTT.

The genes are TRBV11-3 and TRBJ2-1; the match to TRBD2 covers 14 bases. The length of the CDR3 is 19 residues. The junction had 14 bases not matched to a gene; V was cut back by 1 base and J by 9 bases. Per the germline V gene, CDR1 is SGHNT and CDR2 is YENEEA. CDR3 amino acids: CASSLAPPGLAGERGEQFF. The CDR3 DNA is TGTGCCAGCAGCTTAGCCCCTCCGGGACTAGCGGGAGAGAGGGGTGAGCAGTTCTTC.

V is TRBV20-1 and J is TRBJ1-1; unclear D gene. This CDR3 region has 10 residues. V was trimmed by 3 bases and J by 7 bases, leaving 6 bases between them. Germline values: CDR1 DFQATT, CDR2 SNEGSKA (reference sequence). Written as DNA, the CDR3 is TGCAGTGCTAGTAGAGGTGAAGCTTTCTTT. It is translated as CSASRGEAFF.

A few counts support this clone. At one end the junction does not follow the germline gene, possibly because of a read error. The chain uses TRBV7-7 and TRBJ1-4; D is ambiguous. This CDR3 is 13 amino acids long. Germline V gene data show CDR1 as SSHAT and CDR2 as FNYEAQ (reference sequence). In DNA form, the CDR3 reads TGTGCTAGCAGCCTGAGGGCAGGCGAAAAACTGTTTTTT. It codes for CASSLRAGEKLFF.

The V call is TRBV7-3, the J call TRBJ1-2; unclear D gene. The CDR3 runs to 14 residues. Trimming cost V 2 bases and J 6 bases, with 13 bases left between them. The germline gives CDR1 SGHTA, CDR2 FQGTGA. CDR3 sequence: CASSLGPNKDGYTF. The CDR3 nucleotides read TGTGCCAGCAGCTTAGGGCCCAACAAGGATGGCTACACCTTC.

With regard to this clone: In the same sample, other DNA sequences code for this CDR3. The chain recombines TRBV30 with TRBJ1-5; D not certain. Deletions cut 0 bases from V and 4 bases from J, with 4 bases between. Germline V lookup: CDR1 GTSNPN, CDR2 SVGIG (reference sequence). This CDR3 is built from 12 residues. CDR3 amino acids: CAWSVLNQPQHF. Here the CDR3 DNA reads TGTGCCTGGAGTGTACTGAATCAGCCCCAGCATTTT. Together with reference TRBV30 and TRBJ1-5, the CDR3 gives the full variable domain: SQTIHQWPATLVQPVGSPLSLECTVEGTSNPNLYWYRQAAGRGLQLLFYSVGIGQISSEVPQNLSASRPQDRQFILSSKKLLLSDSGFYLCAWSVLNQPQHFGDGTRLSIL.

The CDR3 coding sequence is TGTGCCGTGAGAGGAATGCGACAGGGGCAGTCTAGGAACTATGGCTACACCTTC. This codes for CAVRGMRQGQSRNYGYTF. The J gene is TRBJ1-2, the V gene TRBV19, with 8 positions matching TRBD1. CDR1 is LNHDA, CDR2 SQIVND, per germline (reference sequence). Trimming at V came to 11 bases and at J to 2 bases, leaving 22 bases not matched to a gene. The CDR3 has 18 residues.

The chain links TRBV29-1 to TRBJ2-2; unclear D gene. Germline-derived CDR1 and CDR2 are SQVTM and ANQGSEA. The V and J ends lost 4 bases and 5 bases respectively, with 14 bases between them. CDR3 length equals 14 residues. The CDR3 sequence: CSVGVVARTGELFF. CDR3 bases: TGCAGCGTTGGAGTGGTAGCTCGGACCGGGGAGCTGTTTTTT.

CDR3 amino acids: CASSPDRVRNEQFF. CDR3 sequence (DNA): TGTGCCAGCAGCCCGGACAGGGTCAGGAATGAGCAGTTCTTC. This rearrangement joins TRBV3-1 (or the pseudogene TRBV3-2) to TRBJ2-1; 8 nucleotides line up with TRBD1. The junction had 6 bases not matched to a gene; V was cut back by 4 bases and J by 7 bases. CDR3 size: 14 residues. The germline gives CDR1 LGHDT, CDR2 YNNKEL (reference sequence).

This chain links TRBV7-2 with TRBJ2-1; 7 positions agree with TRBD2. Germline lookup yields CDR1 SGHTA and CDR2 FQGNSA. This CDR3 spans 17 amino acids. Germline trimming cut 5 bases from V and 0 bases from J; bases unmatched to any gene: 10. This CDR3 is CASSRPMGGSSYNEQFF. As DNA, the CDR3 is TGTGCCAGCAGCCGTCCAATGGGGGGGAGCTCCTACAATGAGCAGTTCTTC.

The V call is TRBV5-1, the J call TRBJ2-3; 14 bases are shared with TRBD2. V lost 2 bases to trimming and J lost 4 bases; unmatched junction nucleotides: 3. Germline loops: CDR1 SGHRS, CDR2 YFSETQ. The CDR3 spans 16 residues. The CDR3, as DNA: TGCGCCAGCAGCTTCGGACTAGCGGGGGGCCCAGATACGCAGTATTTT. Amino acids: CASSFGLAGGPDTQYF.

The CDR3 is CASTERGRDYGYTF. The CDR3 DNA sequence: TGTGCCAGCACCGAAAGGGGGCGCGACTATGGCTACACCTTC. V is TRBV9 and J is TRBJ1-2, with 7 bases fitting TRBD1. Trimming cost V 6 bases and J 3 bases; bases outside gene matches: 8. The CDR3 consists of 14 residues. Looked up from germline, CDR1 is SGDLS and CDR2 is YYNGEE.

The rearrangement uses TRBV27 and TRBJ1-5; D is uncertain. V lost 3 bases and J lost 7, with 10 bases in between. CDR1 MNHEY and CDR2 SMNVEV come from the germline V gene (reference sequence). The length of the CDR3 is 13 residues. The CDR3 protein is CASSFGFKQPQHF. The CDR3 coding sequence is TGTGCCAGCAGTTTCGGGTTCAAACAGCCCCAGCATTTT.

This sequence joins TRBV11-1 and TRBJ2-3, with 8 bases matching TRBD1. The CDR3 has 16 residues. The V gene end was trimmed by 5 bases and the J gene end by 4 bases; junction bases not matched to a gene: 11. The germline CDR1 and CDR2 sequences are SGHAT and FQDESV (reference sequence). In DNA form, the CDR3 reads TGTGCCAGCAGCCAGAGCCCCGGGACAGGCCCAGATACGCAGTATTTT. This gives the protein CASSQSPGTGPDTQYF.

This chain uses TRBV7-9 with TRBJ1-4, with 11 bases fitting TRBD1. In germline, CDR1 is SEHNR, CDR2 FQNEAQ (reference sequence). There are 16 residues in the CDR3. With V trimmed by 0 bases and J by 7 bases, 4 bases remained unmatched. CDR3 sequence (DNA): TGTGCCAGCAGCTTAGCACCCGGACAGGGGGCTGAAAAACTGTTTTTT. Its protein is CASSLAPGQGAEKLFF. The variable domain in full, with the rest retrieved from reference TRBV7-9 and TRBJ1-4, is DTGVSQNPRHKITKRGQNVTFRCDPISEHNRLYWYRQTLGQGPEFLTYFQNEAQLEKSRLLSDRFSAERPKGSFSTLEIQRTEQGDSAMYLCASSLAPGQGAEKLFFGSGTQLSVL.

The chain employs TRBV21-1 and TRBJ2-1; the table's D call, TRBD1, has no DNA check behind it. TRBV21-1 is termed a pseudogene. The CDR3 is 15 residues long. The CDR3 sequence: CASSKTGKAYNEQFF. In nucleotides, the CDR3 is TGTGCCAGCAGCAAAACAGGGAAGGCCTACAATGAGCAGTTCTTC.

The chain carries TRBV5-1 and TRBJ2-3; no firm D call. Germline CDR1 reads SGHRS; CDR2 reads YFSETQ. This CDR3 has 14 amino acids. Trimming cost V 4 bases and J 0 bases, with 9 bases left between them. The CDR3 is CASSTQTSTDTQYF. CDR3 bases: TGCGCCAGCAGCACACAGACCAGCACAGATACGCAGTATTTT.

The chain carries TRBV18 and TRBJ2-7, with D tentatively TRBD1 (5 bases). The CDR3 contains 13 residues. Germline values: CDR1 KGHSH, CDR2 LQKENI. Trimming stripped 6 bases from V and 4 bases from J, with 13 bases between. The CDR3 spells CASSYLPGYEQYF. As DNA, the CDR3 is TGTGCCAGCTCTTACCTCCCAGGGTACGAGCAGTACTTC.

V is TRBV3-1 (or the pseudogene TRBV3-2) and J is TRBJ2-1; possible D gene TRBD1, 6 bases. Germline CDR1 and CDR2: LGHDT and YNNKEL (reference sequence). The length of the CDR3 is 14 residues. V lost 5 bases, J lost 6 bases, and 14 bases lay in between. The CDR3 here is CASSSGTLPNEQFF. CDR3 bases: TGTGCCAGCAGCTCCGGGACACTCCCCAATGAGCAGTTCTTC.

V is TRBV5-1 and J is TRBJ2-2; TRBD1 matches at 7 bases. Trimming took 4 bases from V and 4 from J; bases not matched to a gene: 1. The CDR3 contains 13 residues. Germline values: CDR1 SGHRS, CDR2 YFSETQ. DNA of the CDR3: TGCGCCAGCAGCGACAGGGTCACCGGGGAGCTGTTTTTT. Protein: CASSDRVTGELFF.

This chain connects TRBV19 to TRBJ2-1; TRBD2 might be the D (5 bases). CDR1 and CDR2 from the germline V gene are LNHDA and SQIVND (reference sequence). The V and J ends lost 7 bases and 4 bases respectively, with 11 bases between them. The CDR3 runs to 13 residues. The CDR3: CASTRTDYNEQFF. The CDR3 bases are TGTGCCAGTACCCGGACTGATTACAATGAGCAGTTCTTC.

The count of this clone is one. The chain's CDR3 is CASSSPPAGEQYF. In nucleotides, the CDR3 is TGTGCCAGCAGCTCCCCGCCTGCAGGCGAGCAGTACTTC. The J gene is TRBJ2-7, the V gene TRBV7-2; D is uncertain. Trimming took off 4 bases at V and 6 bases at J, with 13 bases between the two ends. Germline values: CDR1 SGHTA, CDR2 FQGNSA. The CDR3 totals 13 residues.

V usage is TRBV2 and J usage is TRBJ2-3; 8 bases are a match to TRBD2. This CDR3 spans 14 amino acids. Germline V gives CDR1 SNHLY, CDR2 FYNNEI. The J segment lost 5 bases and the V segment lost 6 bases, leaving 7 bases of the junction unmatched. Written as DNA, the CDR3 is TGTGCCAGCAGGGGAACTAGCGGAATAGATACGCAGTATTTT. Residues: CASRGTSGIDTQYF.

The chain links TRBV2 to TRBJ1-3, with D perhaps matching TRBD1 (6 bases). The CDR3 has 16 residues. Germline CDR1 reads SNHLY; CDR2 reads FYNNEI. The V end lost 6 bases, the J end lost 5 bases, and 20 bases lay between the germline ends. The CDR3 DNA reads TGTGCCAGCAGCGAACGACGGGGCACAGGGAGAAACACCATATATTTT. Protein product: CASSERRGTGRNTIYF. The full variable domain, with the rest looked up from reference TRBV2 and TRBJ1-3, is EPEVTQTPSHQVTQMGQEVILRCVPISNHLYFYWYRQILGQKVEFLVSFYNNEISEKSEIFDDQFSVERPDGSNFTLKIRSTKLEDSAMYFCASSERRGTGRNTIYFGEGSWLTVV.

There are a few counts of this clone. The V and J genes are TRBV11-2 and TRBJ1-1; TRBD1 matches 8 bases. V was pared by 4 bases and J by 1 base, with 8 bases of the junction left unmatched. This CDR3 contains 16 residues. The germline CDR1 and CDR2 sequences are SGHAT and FQNNGV. CDR3 in amino acids: CASSYNPGQANTEAFF. The CDR3 DNA reads TGTGCCAGCAGCTACAACCCGGGACAGGCGAACACTGAAGCTTTCTTT.